What follows describes a single TCR beta chain. Its specificity is not known. The method was immunoSEQ multiplex PCR; TCRdb's version includes in-frame clones alone and lacks a portion of them. The sample holds 130,000 to 150,000 clones, 80% to 85% seen once. The source of the sample is a study of T cell responses to AZD1222 COVID-19 vaccine. Study-wide findings and caveats: Among those given AZD1222, only five or six were seropositive at baseline. When two AZD1222 doses had been given, Spike-specific TCR breadth and depth rose.

V shed 6 bases, J shed 4 bases, and the junction held 8 bases outside the gene matches. In germline, CDR1 is MNHEY, CDR2 SVGAGI. This CDR3 region has 15 residues. The V gene is TRBV6-5, the J gene TRBJ2-1; 8 nucleotides match TRBD2. The sample consisted of peripheral blood, taken on day 0 of MenACWY control vaccination. The clonotype was recovered from an adult in good health. The CDR3 region is CASRAGGAGYNEQFF. CDR3 bases: TGTGCCAGCAGGGCGGGGGGAGCCGGATACAATGAGCAGTTCTTC.